The 19 T cell receptor beta chains listed next were all sequenced from one sample in a study of blood T cell repertoires in COVID-19. Assay used: immunoSEQ multiplex PCR; TCRdb lists only in-frame clones, some missing. Altogether some 150,000 clones are present, 70% to 90% being singletons, with the ten largest covering more than 3%. Sequencing used peripheral blood. These TCRs come from a man between 65 and 85 years old with acute or convalescent COVID-19.

This rearrangement joins TRBV7-2 to TRBJ1-2; 12 positions match TRBD1. The V gene's germline CDR1 is SGHTA and CDR2 FQGNSA. The CDR3 is 18 residues long. Trimming removed 4 bases from V and 7 bases from J; junction bases left unmatched: 16. The CDR3 DNA reads as TGTGCCAGCAGCTGGACTTCGCCGGGACAGGGGGCGATGTTTGGCTACACCTTC. This encodes CASSWTSPGQGAMFGYTF.

The chain recombines TRBV7-3 with TRBJ2-1; 9 bases agree with TRBD2. Per the germline V gene, CDR1 is SGHTA and CDR2 is FQGTGA. Unmatched junction bases numbered 8, after V lost 2 bases and J lost 6 bases. The CDR3 sequence is 16 residues long. CDR3: CASSLGGGRAANEQFF. The CDR3 bases are TGTGCCAGCAGCTTAGGGGGCGGGAGGGCCGCCAATGAGCAGTTCTTC.

The chain is built from TRBV3-1 (or the pseudogene TRBV3-2) and TRBJ2-3; the D gene is possibly TRBD2 (6 bases). V dropped 1 base and J dropped 0 bases, with 14 bases sitting between them. The CDR3 length is 17 residues. Germline CDR1 is LGHDT and CDR2 is YNNKEL (reference sequence). The CDR3 protein is CASSQAGLPLSTDTQYF. The CDR3 coding sequence is TGTGCCAGCAGCCAAGCGGGACTTCCCCTTAGCACAGATACGCAGTATTTT.

The chain is built from TRBV5-8 and TRBJ2-1, with 7 bases fitting TRBD1. V trimming: 1 base; J trimming: 12 bases; junction bases outside the gene matches: 7. The CDR3 has 13 amino acids. CDR1 and CDR2 (germline): SGHTS, YDEGEE. CDR3 sequence: CASSLTDRESQFF. CDR3 in DNA: TGTGCCAGCAGCTTGACCGACAGGGAATCGCAGTTCTTC.

The V call is TRBV7-2, the J call TRBJ2-5; no definite D call. V dropped 4 bases and J dropped 5 bases, with 11 bases sitting between them. There are 13 residues in the CDR3. CDR1 is SGHTA, CDR2 FQGNSA, per germline. The CDR3 protein is CASSSPTEETQYF. As DNA, the CDR3 is TGTGCCAGCAGCTCCCCCACGGAGGAGACCCAGTACTTC. The full variable domain, in which reference TRBV7-2 and TRBJ2-5 provide the parts outside the CDR3, is GAGVSQSPSNKVTEKGKDVELRCDPISGHTALYWYRQSLGQGLEFLIYFQGNSAPDKSGLPSDRFSAERTGGSVSTLTIQRTQQEDSAVYLCASSSPTEETQYFGPGTRLLVL.

The chain links TRBV9 to TRBJ1-1; D remains unclear. Looked up from germline, CDR1 is SGDLS and CDR2 is YYNGEE. This CDR3 is built from 13 residues. The V gene lost 0 bases and the J gene lost 5 bases, with 8 bases spanning the gap. CDR3 region: CASSVAPQTEAFF. DNA of the CDR3: TGTGCCAGCAGCGTAGCGCCGCAGACTGAAGCTTTCTTT.

CDR3: CASSLTAPISYEQYF. The DNA for the CDR3 is TGTGCCAGCAGCTTGACAGCCCCCATCTCCTACGAGCAGTACTTC. This sequence joins TRBV11-1 and TRBJ2-7; a weak D match, TRBD1 (5 bases). Trimming stripped 3 bases from V and 0 bases from J, with 12 bases between. The CDR3 spans 15 residues. CDR1 and CDR2 (germline): SGHAT, FQDESV (reference sequence).

The sample holds one count of this clone. This CDR3 reads CASSPGQADYEQYF. As DNA, the CDR3 is TGTGCCAGCTCACCTGGACAGGCGGACTACGAGCAGTACTTC. The genes are TRBV18 and TRBJ2-7; TRBD1 aligns across 7 bases. Trimming at V came to 3 bases and at J to 3 bases, leaving 5 bases not matched to a gene. The V gene's germline CDR1 is KGHSH and CDR2 LQKENI. CDR3 length: 14 residues.

The chain uses TRBV6-2 or TRBV6-3 and TRBJ1-5, with 7 positions matching TRBD1. The CDR3 runs 17 residues. Germline-derived CDR1 and CDR2 are MNHEY and SVGEGT. Trimming took 4 bases from V and 0 from J; bases not matched to a gene: 9. The CDR3 DNA reads as TGTGCCAGCAGTTCAGGGACAGTCCCTAATAGCAATCAGCCCCAGCATTTT. Encoded protein: CASSSGTVPNSNQPQHF.

This chain links TRBV20-1 with TRBJ2-5; D may be TRBD1 (6 bases). The V end lost 6 bases, the J end lost 3 bases, and 8 bases lay between the germline ends. This CDR3 has 11 amino acids. Looked up from germline, CDR1 is DFQATT and CDR2 is SNEGSKA (reference sequence). The CDR3 here is CSAPGEETQYF. CDR3 DNA: TGCAGTGCCCCAGGGGAAGAGACCCAGTACTTC.

The chain uses TRBV18 and TRBJ1-5, with a weak D call TRBD1 (5 bases). Per the germline V gene, CDR1 is KGHSH and CDR2 is LQKENI. Trimming removed 3 bases from V and 4 bases from J, with 10 bases in between. This CDR3 comprises 14 residues. CDR3 protein: CASSPVQGNQPQHF. The CDR3 DNA sequence: TGTGCCAGCTCACCCGTCCAGGGTAATCAGCCCCAGCATTTT.

The gene calls are TRBV9 and TRBJ2-7; TRBD2 might be the D (5 bases). CDR1 is SGDLS, CDR2 YYNGEE, per germline. The CDR3 length is 14 residues. Trimming removed 0 bases at V and 2 bases at J, with 9 bases between. CDR3 protein: CASSVVDSTYEQYF. The CDR3 nucleotides are TGTGCCAGCAGCGTAGTGGACTCGACCTACGAGCAGTACTTC.

The chain employs TRBV5-1 and TRBJ1-1, with TRBD1 matching 7 bases. The CDR3 runs to 17 residues. The J segment lost 3 bases and the V segment lost 4 bases, leaving 15 bases of the junction unmatched. Per the germline V gene, CDR1 is SGHRS and CDR2 is YFSETQ. The CDR3 DNA is TGCGCCAGCAGCACCGACAGGGTGGGTGTAGGGGACACTGAAGCTTTCTTT. It codes for CASSTDRVGVGDTEAFF.

As to this clone: The identical CDR3 is also encoded by other nucleotide sequences in the sample. V usage is TRBV6-2 or TRBV6-3 and J usage is TRBJ1-1; D unresolved. This CDR3 has 14 amino acids. Trimming took 3 bases from V and 0 from J, leaving 8 bases between them. Per germline, CDR1 MNHEY and CDR2 SVGEGT. This chain's CDR3 is CASSYLGVNTEAFF. The CDR3 DNA follows: TGTGCCAGCAGTTATTTGGGAGTGAACACTGAAGCTTTCTTT.

This clone was recorded once. The chain has TRBV28 and TRBJ2-5; 8 nucleotides agree with TRBD2. Per germline, CDR1 MDHEN and CDR2 SYDVKM. V was clipped by 5 bases and J by 5 bases; unmatched bases: 7. The CDR3 loop spans 14 amino acids. The CDR3 DNA reads TGTGCCAGCAGTGCGATAGCGGGACTTGAGACCCAGTACTTC. It is translated as CASSAIAGLETQYF.

In its sample, this clone was seen once. V usage is TRBV9 and J usage is TRBJ2-2; a weak D match, TRBD2 (6 bases). V was clipped by 0 bases and J by 3 bases, with 15 bases between them. Germline lookup yields CDR1 SGDLS and CDR2 YYNGEE. CDR3 length: 17 residues. CDR3 sequence reads: CASSVASPRRDTGELFF. The CDR3 DNA follows: TGTGCCAGCAGCGTAGCATCCCCGAGGAGGGACACCGGGGAGCTGTTTTTT. Full variable domain (missing parts from reference TRBV9 and TRBJ2-2): DSGVTQTPKHLITATGQRVTLRCSPRSGDLSVYWYQQSLDQGLQFLIQYYNGEERAKGNILERFSAQQFPDLHSELNLSSLELGDSALYFCASSVASPRRDTGELFFGEGSRLTVL.

The rearrangement links TRBV4-1 to TRBJ1-4; 9 bases agree with TRBD1. CDR3 length: 15 amino acids. Looked up from germline, CDR1 is MGHRA and CDR2 is YSYEKL. Trimming took 4 bases from V and 7 from J; bases not matched to a gene: 7. The CDR3 coding sequence is TGCGCCAGCAGCCCGTCGGGACAGGGAATTGAAAAACTGTTTTTT. Its translation: CASSPSGQGIEKLFF.

The chain couples TRBV5-1 to TRBJ1-2, with unresolved D. CDR3 size: 14 residues. V gave up 6 bases and J gave up 3 bases, with 15 bases separating them. Germline CDR1 SGHRS, CDR2 YFSETQ. CDR3 in amino acids: CASNPQPQDYGYTF. The DNA of the CDR3 is TGCGCCAGCAACCCACAGCCTCAAGACTATGGCTACACCTTC.

This chain joins TRBV5-5 and TRBJ2-1; D possibly corresponds to TRBD1 (6 bases). CDR1 is SGHKS, CDR2 YYEKEE, per germline (reference sequence). The CDR3 sequence is 12 residues long. V lost 4 bases to trimming and J lost 8 bases, with 10 bases between them. CDR3 sequence: CASSTDSYEQFF. In nucleotides, the CDR3 is TGTGCCAGCAGCACGGACAGCTATGAGCAGTTCTTC. Drawing the rest from reference TRBV5-5 and TRBJ2-1, the complete variable domain is DAGVTQSPTHLIKTRGQQVTLRCSPISGHKSVSWYQQVLGQGPQFIFQYYEKEERGRGNFPDRFSARQFPNYSSELNVNALLLGDSALYLCASSTDSYEQFFGPGTRLTVL.